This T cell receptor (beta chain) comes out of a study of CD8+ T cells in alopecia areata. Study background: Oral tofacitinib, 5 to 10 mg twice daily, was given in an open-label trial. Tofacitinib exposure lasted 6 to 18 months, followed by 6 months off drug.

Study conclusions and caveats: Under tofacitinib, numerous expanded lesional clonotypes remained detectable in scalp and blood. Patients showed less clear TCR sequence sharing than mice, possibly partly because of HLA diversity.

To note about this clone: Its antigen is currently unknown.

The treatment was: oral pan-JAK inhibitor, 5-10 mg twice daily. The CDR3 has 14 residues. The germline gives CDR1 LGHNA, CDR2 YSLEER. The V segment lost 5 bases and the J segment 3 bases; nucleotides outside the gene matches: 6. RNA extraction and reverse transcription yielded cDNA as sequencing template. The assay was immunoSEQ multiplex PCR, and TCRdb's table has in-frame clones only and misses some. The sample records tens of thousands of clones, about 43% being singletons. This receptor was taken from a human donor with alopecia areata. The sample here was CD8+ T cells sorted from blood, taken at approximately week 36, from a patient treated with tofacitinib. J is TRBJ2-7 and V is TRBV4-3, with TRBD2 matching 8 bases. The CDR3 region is CASSVGRGIYEQYF. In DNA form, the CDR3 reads TGCGCCAGCAGCGTCGGGAGGGGCATCTACGAGCAGTACTTC.